This entry concerns a single T cell receptor beta chain. The data were produced by immunoSEQ multiplex PCR, yet TCRdb's version contains in-frame clones alone and is incomplete. The sample holds about 120,000 clones, 90% seen once. The record originates from a study of T cell clones after liver transplantation. Trimming took 0 bases from V and 0 from J, leaving 8 bases between them. Germline V gives CDR1 SEHNR, CDR2 FQNEAQ (reference sequence). The CDR3 spans 16 residues. This sequence joins TRBV7-9 and TRBJ1-4; D unclear. Sequencing was performed on CD4+ T cells from blood, taken 12 months after liver transplant. This sequence was found in a human patient who received a liver transplant. Some T cells may be transferred from the graft donor. The chain's CDR3 is CASSLALTATNEKLFF. The CDR3 DNA sequence: TGTGCCAGCAGCTTAGCGCTTACGGCAACTAATGAAAAACTGTTTTTT. Combining the CDR3 with reference TRBV7-9 and TRBJ1-4 gives the whole variable domain DTGVSQNPRHKITKRGQNVTFRCDPISEHNRLYWYRQTLGQGPEFLTYFQNEAQLEKSRLLSDRFSAERPKGSFSTLEIQRTEQGDSAMYLCASSLALTATNEKLFFGSGTQLSVL.